The entry below gives a single T cell receptor beta chain sequence along with its context. These data come from a study of T cell responses to AZD1222 COVID-19 vaccine. Germline loops: CDR1 SGHNT, CDR2 YYREEE (reference sequence). The CDR3 covers 16 residues. With V trimmed by 4 bases and J by 6 bases, 13 bases remained unmatched. The repertoire was sequenced with immunoSEQ multiplex PCR; TCRdb's copy has only in-frame clones and lacks some. The sample has approximately 180,000 clones, 80% to 90% seen once. The chain links TRBV5-4 to TRBJ2-7, with 10 nucleotides matching TRBD2. The source is an adult in good health. The sample was peripheral blood, taken on day 0 of AZD1222 vaccination. CDR3 nucleotide sequence: TGTGCCAGCAGCGCCCCTAGCGGGGGTCTACTCGGCGAGCAGTACTTC. It is translated as CASSAPSGGLLGEQYF.